This TCR beta chain originates from a study of cytomegalovirus exposure and HLA in healthy donors. Study-level background: A previous analysis identified approximately 110 million unique TCR beta sequences derived from around 200 million T cells. General observations from the study: Reports state that TCR beta sequences accurately predicted most subjects' HLA-A and HLA-B alleles.

The donors were healthy bone marrow donors. Concerning this clone: Its antigen remains unknown.

Germline CDR1 reads MNHEY; CDR2 reads SVGAGI. The CDR3 sequence is 13 residues long. Trimming took 2 bases from V and 9 from J, leaving 8 bases between them. In the PCR, 60 Vbeta and 13 Jbeta primers were used. The assay was immunoSEQ multiplex PCR, and TCRdb's table has in-frame clones only and misses some. This table holds approximately 180,000 clones, about 69% found once. This TCR derives from a male donor in good health and CMV-seronegative. The gene calls are TRBV6-5 and TRBJ1-6, with D unresolved. What was sequenced was PBMCs. CDR3 sequence (DNA): TGTGCCAGCAGTTACCTCGCGGGTTCACCCCTCCACTTT. Translation: CASSYLAGSPLHF.